This passage covers 32 T cell receptor beta chains from one sample sequenced in a study of T cell repertoires in cytomegalovirus infection. TCRdb independently ran MiXCR on the reads; one entry per CDR3 protein. The sample lists around 69,000 distinct CDR3 sequences; roughly 22% were seen once. Their recognized antigens are unknown. The sequences come from CD8+ T cells from cultured PBMCs, collected from culture after CMV antigen stimulation. All receptors derive from a human donor in good health (CMV status not recorded). Some clones in this sample may be carry-over from other donors' samples.

This clonotype was seen a handful of times. The chain is built from TRBV4-1 and TRBJ1-1, with D tentatively TRBD1 (5 bases). The V end was cut by 3 bases, the J end by 0 bases, with 20 bases between. The CDR3 consists of 18 residues. Germline CDR1 MGHRA, CDR2 YSYEKL. Here the CDR3 reads CASSQAWGEDSMNTEAFF. The CDR3 DNA reads as TGCGCCAGCAGCCAGGCCTGGGGGGAGGATTCTATGAACACTGAAGCTTTCTTT.

This clonotype was detected only a few times. This chain connects TRBV4-3 to TRBJ2-1; D remains ambiguous. The CDR3 runs to 16 residues. From germline, CDR1 is LGHNA and CDR2 YSLEER. With 0 bases removed from V and 3 bases from J, the gap between germline ends came to 12 bases. The CDR3 bases are TGCGCCAGCAGCCAAGATCTAGGGTATCGCTACAATGAGCAGTTCTTC. This gives the protein CASSQDLGYRYNEQFF.

The gene calls are TRBV7-2 and TRBJ1-4; no firm D call. Trimming stripped 6 bases from V and 7 bases from J, with 21 bases between. Per the germline V gene, CDR1 is SGHTA and CDR2 is FQGNSA. The CDR3 sequence is 16 residues long. CDR3 nucleotides: TGTGCCAGCAGGAAGACATTCGTCCCGCTGGGTGAAAAACTGTTTTTT. Translation: CASRKTFVPLGEKLFF.

In regard to this clonotype: Mismatch with germline at one junction end may stem from a read error. The genes are TRBV7-9 and TRBJ2-1, with TRBD2 matching 9 bases. The CDR3 is made up of 16 amino acids. Germline CDR1 SEHNR, CDR2 FQNEAQ (reference sequence). CDR3 nucleotide sequence: TGTGCCAGTAGCTTAAAGCGGGGGGCCCTCTACAATGAGCAGTTCTTC. Translating gives CASSLKRGALYNEQFF.

This clonotype was observed a few times. This chain links TRBV27 with TRBJ2-7, with TRBD1 matching 9 bases. Germline CDR1 and CDR2: MNHEY and SMNVEV (reference sequence). Unmatched junction bases numbered 2, after V lost 5 bases and J lost 6 bases. The CDR3 sequence is 12 residues long. Here the CDR3 reads CASSGQGTEQYF. The CDR3 DNA is TGTGCCAGCAGTGGACAGGGGACCGAGCAGTACTTC.

The V gene is TRBV12-3 or TRBV12-4, the J gene TRBJ2-3; D may be TRBD1 (5 bases). CDR3 length: 14 amino acids. V lost 6 bases, J lost 2 bases, and 12 bases lay in between. CDR3 in amino acids: CASSMTVNTDTQYF. In DNA form, the CDR3 reads TGTGCCAGCAGCATGACAGTTAACACAGATACGCAGTATTTT.

The V call is TRBV12-3 or TRBV12-4, the J call TRBJ2-7; D gene ambiguous. CDR3 length: 13 amino acids. The V gene lost 3 bases and the J gene lost 4 bases, with 10 bases spanning the gap. Here the CDR3 reads CASSLPSAYEQYF. CDR3 coding DNA: TGTGCCAGCAGTTTGCCCTCGGCGTACGAGCAGTACTTC.

The chain combines TRBV7-9 with TRBJ1-2; D is undetermined. The germline V and J ends were trimmed by 3 bases and 3 bases, with 14 bases remaining between them. CDR1 and CDR2 (germline): SEHNR, FQNEAQ (reference sequence). The CDR3 is 15 residues long. The CDR3 nucleotides read TGTGCCAGCAGCTTCTCTGGCTTAAGGGACTATGGCTACACCTTC. This encodes CASSFSGLRDYGYTF.

The table lists this clonotype with a few counts. A junction boundary mismatches the germline segment, possibly from a read error. The rearrangement joins TRBV7-8 to TRBJ2-7, with 10 nucleotides matching TRBD2. The CDR3 runs to 14 residues. The germline V gene encodes CDR1 SGHVS and CDR2 FQNEAQ. The CDR3 nucleotides are TGTGCCAGCAGCTTGGACCGACTAAGCGGGGGGGCTGACTTC. Its protein is CASSLDRLSGGADF.

The rearrangement joins TRBV7-3 to TRBJ2-3, with D tentatively TRBD1 (8 bases). V was cut by 4 bases and J by 1 base, with 18 bases left in between. Per the germline V gene, CDR1 is SGHTA and CDR2 is FQGTGA. This CDR3 region has 17 residues. CDR3 sequence reads: CASSSPVQGGRTDTQYF. The CDR3 DNA is TGTGCCAGCAGCTCGCCCGTACAGGGGGGGCGCACAGATACGCAGTATTTT.

The chain uses TRBV20-1 and TRBJ2-2; perhaps TRBD2 as D (6 bases). With 2 bases removed from V and 6 bases from J, the gap between germline ends came to 16 bases. Looked up from germline, CDR1 is DFQATT and CDR2 is SNEGSKA (reference sequence). The CDR3 extends over 15 amino acids. CDR3 bases: TGCAGTGCTAGACAACCGGGAAAGCGGGCCGGGGAGCTGTTTTTT. Residues: CSARQPGKRAGELFF.

The rearrangement uses TRBV10-3 and TRBJ1-1; D is uncertain. V was trimmed by 0 bases and J by 4 bases, leaving 12 bases between them. Germline loops: CDR1 ENHRY, CDR2 SYGVKD. This CDR3 comprises 15 residues. The CDR3 reads CAISESRGGITEAFF. The DNA for the CDR3 is TGTGCCATCAGTGAGTCGAGAGGAGGGATCACTGAAGCTTTCTTT.

The chain has TRBV7-9 and TRBJ1-5, with a weak D call TRBD1 (6 bases). V was clipped by 5 bases and J by 0 bases, with 17 bases between them. CDR1 SEHNR and CDR2 FQNEAQ come from the germline V gene (reference sequence). CDR3 size: 17 residues. The DNA for the CDR3 is TGTGCCAGCAGCCGAGGACAGCAGACAAATAGCAATCAGCCCCAGCATTTT. It is translated as CASSRGQQTNSNQPQHF.

The genes are TRBV28 and TRBJ2-3; 7 bases are a match to TRBD1. This CDR3 comprises 15 residues. The germline V gene has CDR1 MDHEN and CDR2 SYDVKM. Unmatched junction bases numbered 7, after V lost 5 bases and J lost 2 bases. CDR3 protein: CASSGADRPTDTQYF. The CDR3 bases are TGTGCCAGCAGTGGGGCGGACAGGCCCACAGATACGCAGTATTTT.

This clonotype was counted a few times. The chain links TRBV7-9 to TRBJ2-7, with a possible D match to TRBD1 (5 bases). This CDR3 has 14 residues. V lost 2 bases and J 1 base, leaving 9 bases between the germline ends. The germline gives CDR1 SEHNR, CDR2 FQNEAQ (reference sequence). CDR3 bases: TGTGCCAGCAGCTTATACGACAGTTCCTACGAGCAGTACTTC. Its translation is CASSLYDSSYEQYF.

This chain uses TRBV6-6 with TRBJ2-5; 15 bases align to TRBD2. Germline-derived CDR1 and CDR2 are MNHNY and SVGAGI (reference sequence). The CDR3 covers 17 residues. J was trimmed by 3 bases and V by 2 bases; bases with no gene match: 4. CDR3 protein: CASSYPGLAGGKETQYF. The CDR3 nucleotides are TGTGCCAGCAGTTACCCGGGACTAGCGGGGGGAAAAGAGACCCAGTACTTC.

This chain's CDR3 is CASFEDRVYNSPLHF. CDR3 DNA sequence: TGTGCCAGCTTCGAAGACAGGGTTTATAATTCACCCCTCCACTTT. The genes are TRBV6-1 and TRBJ1-6; 7 bases agree with TRBD1. This CDR3 has 15 residues. Unmatched junction bases numbered 8, after V lost 8 bases and J lost 4 bases. Germline assignment: CDR1 MNHNS and CDR2 SASEGT.

This clonotype was picked up many times. The J gene is TRBJ2-2, the V gene TRBV6-2 or TRBV6-3, with D possibly being TRBD2 (6 bases). Germline CDR1 reads MNHEY; CDR2 reads SVGEGT. The CDR3 has 12 amino acids. The V gene lost 6 bases and the J gene lost 5 bases, with 7 bases spanning the gap. CDR3: CASSGGTGELFF. CDR3 DNA sequence: TGTGCCAGCAGCGGGGGAACCGGGGAGCTGTTTTTT.

This clonotype was seen only a few times. Written as DNA, the CDR3 is TGTGCCAGCAGCTCCCCCGACAACTCCTACGAGCAGTACTTC. The encoded protein is CASSSPDNSYEQYF. The chain couples TRBV12-3 or TRBV12-4 to TRBJ2-7; no clear D gene. Trimming took 6 bases from V and 0 from J, leaving 12 bases between them. There are 14 residues in the CDR3.

This clonotype came up a few times. V usage is TRBV4-1 and J usage is TRBJ1-1; the D is unclear. Deletions cut 0 bases from V and 7 bases from J, with 15 bases between. The germline V gene has CDR1 MGHRA and CDR2 YSYEKL. The CDR3 is 15 amino acids. CDR3: CASSQDEVSRNEAFF. The CDR3 coding sequence is TGCGCCAGCAGCCAAGACGAGGTATCCCGTAATGAAGCTTTCTTT.

V usage is TRBV7-6 and J usage is TRBJ2-7; D is undetermined. Germline CDR1 reads SGHVS; CDR2 reads FNYEAQ. The CDR3 spans 15 residues. V lost 1 base to trimming and J lost 0 bases, with 10 bases between them. The CDR3 DNA sequence: TGTGCCAGCAGCTTAGGACAATCTTCCTCCTACGAGCAGTACTTC. Translating it yields CASSLGQSSSYEQYF.

This clonotype was counted ten times or more. This chain uses TRBV27 with TRBJ1-6; TRBD1 matches 7 bases. After removal of 8 bases from V and 13 bases from J, the junction contained 20 bases not matched to a gene. Germline V gene data show CDR1 as MNHEY and CDR2 as SMNVEV (reference sequence). This CDR3 contains 16 residues. CDR3 bases: TGTGCCAGCCTCCCCAGGGGGGGCGGCCCCGGTACTCCCCTCCACTTT. Translation gives CASLPRGGGPGTPLHF.

This sequence joins TRBV6-4 and TRBJ2-6; D possibly corresponds to TRBD1 (6 bases). The CDR3 covers 16 residues. V gave up 3 bases and J gave up 0 bases, with 9 bases separating them. Germline V gene sequence: CDR1 MRHNA, CDR2 SNTAGT. CDR3 DNA sequence: TGTGCCAGCAGTGAAGAAGGGGGCTCTGGGGCCAACGTCCTGACTTTC. Its protein is CASSEEGGSGANVLTF.

This chain uses TRBV28 with TRBJ1-2, with 10 bases fitting TRBD1. V shed 7 bases, J shed 8 bases, and the junction held 10 bases outside the gene matches. Germline V gene sequence: CDR1 MDHEN, CDR2 SYDVKM. The CDR3 contains 14 residues. CDR3 in DNA: TGTGCCAGCAATCCAAGGGGGACAGGGGTCGGCTACACCTTC. Protein: CASNPRGTGVGYTF.

This chain links TRBV19 with TRBJ2-2; D remains ambiguous. V lost 3 bases and J 4 bases, leaving 6 bases between the germline ends. The CDR3 consists of 13 residues. Germline values: CDR1 LNHDA, CDR2 SQIVND (reference sequence). CDR3 residues: CASSIASTGELFF. In DNA, the CDR3 is TGTGCCAGTAGTATTGCCAGCACCGGGGAGCTGTTTTTT.

As to this clonotype: A junction boundary mismatches the germline segment, possibly from a read error. The gene calls are TRBV7-2 and TRBJ2-1, with TRBD2 matching 8 bases. The germline CDR1 and CDR2 sequences are SGHTA and FQGNSA. This CDR3 spans 16 amino acids. The DNA of the CDR3 is TGTGCCAGGAGCTTAGCGGACGGGGGGGCCAGGAATGAGCAGTTCTTC. Translating it yields CARSLADGGARNEQFF.

The V and J genes are TRBV30 and TRBJ2-3; maybe TRBD1 (6 bases). CDR3 length: 14 amino acids. The V gene's germline CDR1 is GTSNPN and CDR2 SVGIG (reference sequence). The V end was cut by 2 bases, the J end by 3 bases, with 12 bases between. The CDR3 reads CAWSPGDGTDTQYF. The CDR3 region has the DNA TGTGCCTGGAGTCCAGGGGATGGGACAGATACGCAGTATTTT.

This clonotype has more than one count but fewer than ten. The chain uses TRBV6-2 or TRBV6-3 and TRBJ1-2; D is unresolved. CDR3 length: 13 residues. The germline V and J ends were trimmed by 5 bases and 8 bases, with 15 bases remaining between them. The germline V gene encodes CDR1 MNHEY and CDR2 SVGEGT. CDR3 protein: CASSPFRREGYTF. The CDR3 DNA reads TGTGCCAGCAGTCCATTTAGGCGTGAAGGCTACACCTTC.

The V gene is TRBV6-5, the J gene TRBJ2-5; weak D call: TRBD1 (6 bases). The V end was cut by 4 bases, the J end by 5 bases, with 23 bases between. The CDR3 is 17 residues long. The germline V gene encodes CDR1 MNHEY and CDR2 SVGAGI. This CDR3 reads CASSSDIAYRDEETQYF. CDR3 sequence (DNA): TGTGCCAGCAGTTCCGACATCGCCTACAGGGACGAGGAGACCCAGTACTTC.

This sequence joins TRBV4-1 and TRBJ1-4, with D possibly being TRBD1 (6 bases). Trimming cost V 3 bases and J 2 bases, with 16 bases left between them. Looked up from germline, CDR1 is MGHRA and CDR2 is YSYEKL. This CDR3 region has 17 residues. The CDR3 loop is CASSQAGATRTNEKLFF. The CDR3 DNA follows: TGCGCCAGCAGCCAGGCGGGGGCTACACGGACTAATGAAAAACTGTTTTTT.

The chain uses TRBV27 and TRBJ2-7, with D tentatively TRBD2 (7 bases). The CDR3 has 15 amino acids. Germline CDR1 is MNHEY and CDR2 is SMNVEV (reference sequence). Trimming left V 3 bases short and J 2 bases short, with 14 bases between. The CDR3 bases are TGTGCCAGCAGTTTGGAGGGGGGGACAACCTACGAGCAGTACTTC. It specifies CASSLEGGTTYEQYF.

The rearrangement uses TRBV9 and TRBJ1-3; no definite D call. This CDR3 is 15 amino acids long. Trimming took 2 bases from V and 0 from J, leaving 9 bases between them. Germline V gene lookup returns CDR1 SGDLS and CDR2 YYNGEE. In DNA, the CDR3 is TGTGCCAGCAGCGTCCAGGACGGCTCTGGAAACACCATATATTTT. This gives the protein CASSVQDGSGNTIYF.